The source of this TCR beta chain is a study of post-analysis software for immune sequencing data. At the level of the study: In terms of disease course, relapsing-remitting, secondary progressive and progressive-relapsing multiple sclerosis were included.

This clonotype has only a few counts. No antigen is known for it. Findings of the study overall: Under the F measure, samples that were prepared in one batch clustered strongly together.

Unique molecular identifiers had been added to the TCR beta cDNA libraries. In TCRdb, the PCR reads were re-called with MiXCR into one record per CDR3 protein. This table holds about 560,000 distinct CDR3 sequences, about 44% found once. Sequences were obtained from blood. This clonotype originated in a girl aged 5-17 years with multiple sclerosis.

CDR3 sequence reads: CSVGVNYGYTF. The CDR3 DNA reads TGCAGCGTTGGTGTTAACTATGGCTACACCTTC. This chain links TRBV29-1 with TRBJ1-2; D is uncertain. V shed 4 bases and J shed 1 base, with 4 bases lying between them. CDR1 and CDR2 from the germline V gene are SQVTM and ANQGSEA. There are 11 residues in the CDR3.